This entry lists 30 T cell receptor beta chains sequenced from one sample in a study of T-cell reconstitution after alpha-beta-depleted transplantation in children. The authors prepared the TCRbeta library with unique molecular identifiers. Via MiXCR, TCRdb re-called the PCR reads, giving one row per CDR3 protein. The sample contains fewer than 700,000 distinct CDR3 sequences, roughly 23% of which appear only once. The sample here was PBMCs, mostly from graft donor cells, taken 360 days after TCRalphabeta/CD19-depleted stem cell transplant. The receptors were gathered from a boy under two years old who had a stem cell transplant for acute myeloid leukemia, so the T cells may come from the graft donor.

This clonotype was recorded many times. The chain combines TRBV20-1 with TRBJ2-1, with 11 nucleotides matching TRBD2. Unmatched junction bases numbered 3, after V lost 6 bases and J lost 2 bases. This CDR3 region has 14 residues. Germline CDR1 reads DFQATT; CDR2 reads SNEGSKA (reference sequence). CDR3 region: CSAKTSGTYNEQFF. DNA for the CDR3: TGCAGTGCCAAGACTAGCGGGACCTACAATGAGCAGTTCTTC.

The chain recombines TRBV6-1 with TRBJ1-2, with a tentative D call TRBD1 (6 bases). CDR1 is MNHNS, CDR2 SASEGT, per germline. The V end was cut by 0 bases, the J end by 4 bases, with 9 bases between. The CDR3 has 14 residues. This CDR3 is CASSEAWTAYGYTF. CDR3 sequence (DNA): TGTGCCAGCAGTGAAGCGTGGACAGCCTATGGCTACACCTTC.

This clonotype was recorded at least ten times. The rearrangement joins TRBV10-3 to TRBJ2-3, with TRBD2 identical over 11 bases. This CDR3 is built from 17 residues. V was pared by 8 bases and J by 0 bases, with 10 bases of the junction left unmatched. Germline CDR1 ENHRY, CDR2 SYGVKD. CDR3 in amino acids: CAIDDPLAGGSTDTQYF. The CDR3 DNA follows: TGTGCCATCGATGACCCCCTAGCGGGGGGTAGCACAGATACGCAGTATTTT.

The chain is built from TRBV21-1 and TRBJ2-5; TRBD1 is the table's D call, not checked against the DNA. TRBV21-1 is a documented pseudogene. The CDR3 loop spans 16 amino acids. The CDR3 sequence is CASSKKVQGRLETQYF. CDR3 nucleotide sequence: TGTGCCAGCAGCAAAAAGGTCCAGGGGCGTTTGGAGACCCAGTACTTC.

The chain has TRBV6-2 or TRBV6-3 and TRBJ1-1; possibly TRBD1 for D (5 bases). The ends were cut back, 7 bases at V and 1 base at J, with 13 bases in the middle. CDR1 is MNHEY and CDR2 is SVGEGT in the germline V gene. The CDR3 covers 14 residues. The CDR3 region is CASTSGLSNTEAFF. The CDR3 DNA follows: TGTGCCAGCACCTCGGGGCTATCGAACACTGAAGCTTTCTTT.

This sequence joins TRBV12-3 or TRBV12-4 and TRBJ2-7; 9 bases are a match to TRBD1. Losses at the gene ends were 7 bases for V and 4 bases for J; bases not matched to a gene: 5. CDR3 length: 13 residues. The CDR3, as DNA: TGTGCCAGCAACCCGACAGGGGGGTACGAGCAGTACTTC. Its protein product is CASNPTGGYEQYF.

The chain joins TRBV7-2 to TRBJ2-2, with D tentatively TRBD2 (6 bases). V lost 1 base, J lost 7 bases, and 13 bases lay in between. The CDR3 has 15 amino acids. Looked up from germline, CDR1 is SGHTA and CDR2 is FQGNSA. The CDR3 region is CASSLEYGGNGELFF. CDR3 coding DNA: TGTGCCAGCAGCTTAGAGTATGGGGGGAACGGGGAGCTGTTTTTT.

This clonotype has at least ten counts. The chain recombines TRBV7-8 with TRBJ1-3, with D tentatively TRBD1 (5 bases). Germline assignment: CDR1 SGHVS and CDR2 FQNEAQ. Between the trimmed V and J ends, which lost 4 bases and 0 bases, there was a span of 10 bases. CDR3 length: 15 residues. The CDR3 loop is CASSSRGVSGNTIYF. The CDR3 DNA follows: TGTGCCAGCAGCTCCAGAGGGGTCTCTGGAAACACCATATATTTT.

V and J are TRBV7-9 and TRBJ2-1; no reliable D call. Germline assignment: CDR1 SEHNR and CDR2 FQNEAQ (reference sequence). The CDR3 has 14 residues. V was trimmed by 1 base and J by 3 bases, leaving 7 bases between them. The CDR3 loop reads CASSLGAYYNEQFF. The DNA for the CDR3 is TGTGCCAGCAGCTTAGGGGCCTACTACAATGAGCAGTTCTTC.

This clonotype was counted a few times. The chain uses TRBV6-5 and TRBJ2-2, with 12 positions matching TRBD2. The germline V gene has CDR1 MNHEY and CDR2 SVGAGI. V trimming: 2 bases; J trimming: 4 bases; junction bases outside the gene matches: 8. The CDR3 is 18 amino acids. The chain's CDR3 is CASSYPRLAGDITGELFF. The DNA of the CDR3 is TGTGCCAGCAGTTACCCCAGACTAGCGGGGGACATCACCGGGGAGCTGTTTTTT.

This clonotype was observed a handful of times. The CDR3 is CSARVTSGATGELFF. CDR3 coding DNA: TGCAGTGCTAGAGTGACTAGCGGGGCCACCGGGGAGCTGTTTTTT. The chain recombines TRBV20-1 with TRBJ2-2, with 11 bases aligning to TRBD2. Germline assignment: CDR1 DFQATT and CDR2 SNEGSKA (reference sequence). The V and J ends lost 1 base and 4 bases, in that order; junction bases with no gene match: 2. The CDR3 loop spans 15 amino acids.

The genes are TRBV20-1 and TRBJ1-4; a weak D match, TRBD1 (6 bases). V lost 5 bases, J lost 3 bases, and 10 bases lay in between. The CDR3 loop spans 13 amino acids. CDR1 DFQATT and CDR2 SNEGSKA come from the germline V gene (reference sequence). The CDR3 is CSAAGAANEKLFF. For the CDR3, the DNA is TGCAGTGCTGCAGGGGCCGCTAATGAAAAACTGTTTTTT.

This clonotype was seen a handful of times. V gene TRBV7-2 combines with J gene TRBJ2-7, with 9 bases that match TRBD1. V lost 5 bases to trimming and J lost 2 bases; unmatched junction nucleotides: 7. This CDR3 is built from 15 residues. Per germline, CDR1 SGHTA and CDR2 FQGNSA. The CDR3 is CASSPRGQGPYEQYF. The CDR3 region has the DNA TGTGCCAGCAGCCCCCGGGGACAGGGACCCTACGAGCAGTACTTC.

This clonotype was found many times. The genes are TRBV20-1 and TRBJ2-7; TRBD1 matches 8 bases. With 1 base clipped from V and 1 base from J, the junction kept 9 bases outside the gene matches. Per the germline V gene, CDR1 is DFQATT and CDR2 is SNEGSKA (reference sequence). CDR3 length: 16 residues. The CDR3 loop reads CSARGHTGGTSYEQYV. Here the CDR3 DNA reads TGCAGTGCTAGAGGCCACACAGGGGGTACTTCCTACGAGCAGTACGTC.

In DNA form, the CDR3 reads TGCGCCAGCAGCCAAGAACTTCCGGGGGTCGCGAACACCGGGGAGCTGTTTTTT. Translation gives CASSQELPGVANTGELFF. V and J are TRBV4-3 and TRBJ2-2; D perhaps matches TRBD2 (6 bases). CDR1 is LGHNA, CDR2 YSLEER, per germline. There are 18 residues in the CDR3. The V and J ends lost 0 bases and 0 bases respectively, with 14 bases between them.

This clonotype was observed at least ten times. This chain joins TRBV20-1 and TRBJ2-5, with D possibly being TRBD2 (7 bases). Germline V gene data show CDR1 as DFQATT and CDR2 as SNEGSKA (reference sequence). This CDR3 contains 16 residues. The V end lost 6 bases, the J end lost 5 bases, and 25 bases lay between the germline ends. The CDR3 region is CSAAGGGGMKRETQYF. CDR3 in DNA: TGCAGTGCCGCAGGAGGGGGGGGAATGAAAAGGGAGACCCAGTACTTC.

This chain connects TRBV20-1 to TRBJ2-1; D is undetermined. V was trimmed by 7 bases and J by 3 bases, leaving 13 bases between them. Germline V CDR1 and CDR2: DFQATT, SNEGSKA (reference sequence). There are 13 residues in the CDR3. The chain's CDR3 is CSVMDGLYNEQFF. In DNA, the CDR3 is TGCAGTGTTATGGACGGCCTCTACAATGAGCAGTTCTTC.

This sequence joins TRBV6-1 and TRBJ1-3; 8 nucleotides agree with TRBD1. The V gene end was trimmed by 10 bases and the J gene end by 0 bases; junction bases not matched to a gene: 11. This CDR3 contains 16 residues. CDR1 and CDR2 (germline): MNHNS, SASEGT. The CDR3 DNA sequence: TGTGCCACCAAGGCCCGGGACAGGAACTCTGGAAACACCATATATTTT. This sequence encodes CATKARDRNSGNTIYF.

V gene TRBV7-2 combines with J gene TRBJ2-5; D might be TRBD2 (5 bases). Trimming shortened V by 1 base and J by 1 base, and 13 bases separated the two germline ends. The CDR3 consists of 16 residues. Germline V gene sequence: CDR1 SGHTA, CDR2 FQGNSA. The CDR3 is CASSLGLAAAQETQYF. The CDR3 coding sequence is TGTGCCAGCAGCTTAGGGCTAGCAGCGGCCCAAGAGACCCAGTACTTC.

The CDR3 loop reads CASSGRTFQGTQYF. The CDR3 DNA sequence: TGCGCCAGCAGTGGTAGGACTTTCCAAGGAACCCAGTACTTC. The chain carries TRBV10-2 and TRBJ2-5, with D maybe TRBD2 (5 bases). V was shortened by 4 bases and J by 8 bases, with 17 bases between the two germline ends. This CDR3 region has 14 residues. Germline CDR1 is WSHSY and CDR2 is SAAADI.

The chain has TRBV30 and TRBJ1-1, with D maybe TRBD1 (5 bases). The CDR3 spans 11 residues. CDR1 and CDR2 (germline): GTSNPN, SVGIG (reference sequence). Trimming took 2 bases from V and 8 from J, leaving 9 bases between them. CDR3 nucleotides: TGTGCCTGGAGTCCCAGGGAAGAAGCTTTCTTT. Protein sequence: CAWSPREEAFF.

This chain links TRBV28 with TRBJ2-4, with 12 bases aligning to TRBD2. Unmatched junction bases numbered 2, after V lost 5 bases and J lost 0 bases. The CDR3 consists of 16 residues. Germline CDR1 reads MDHEN; CDR2 reads SYDVKM. The CDR3 DNA follows: TGTGCCAGCAGTCCGGGACTAGCGGGAGCCAAAAACATTCAGTACTTC. As protein: CASSPGLAGAKNIQYF.

V usage is TRBV12-3 or TRBV12-4 and J usage is TRBJ2-7; no definite D call. The V end lost 1 base, the J end lost 0 bases, and 10 bases lay between the germline ends. The CDR3 length is 15 residues. The CDR3 nucleotides read TGTGCCAGCAGTTTAGATCCCACAAGCTCCTACGAGCAGTACTTC. It codes for CASSLDPTSSYEQYF.

The chain uses TRBV5-1 and TRBJ2-2; D could derive from TRBD1 or TRBD2 (6 bases each). The V gene's germline CDR1 is SGHRS and CDR2 YFSETQ. This CDR3 has 14 residues. V was shortened by 5 bases and J by 3 bases, with 11 bases between the two germline ends. CDR3 nucleotides: TGCGCCAGCAGTTCGGGGGCGGACACCGGGGAGCTGTTTTTT. It is translated as CASSSGADTGELFF.

This rearrangement joins TRBV4-3 to TRBJ1-2; no clear D. The germline V gene encodes CDR1 LGHNA and CDR2 YSLEER. Between the trimmed V and J ends, which lost 0 bases and 0 bases, there was a span of 8 bases. CDR3 length: 15 residues. In DNA form, the CDR3 reads TGCGCCAGCAGCCAAGATCGGGCAGCTAACTATGGCTACACCTTC. Amino acid sequence: CASSQDRAANYGYTF.

In its sample, this clonotype was seen a few times. This sequence joins TRBV5-4 and TRBJ2-1, with 7 bases aligning to TRBD2. Germline V gene data show CDR1 as SGHNT and CDR2 as YYREEE (reference sequence). The J segment lost 6 bases and the V segment lost 4 bases, leaving 7 bases of the junction unmatched. The CDR3 runs 14 residues. The chain's CDR3 is CASSAGDLGNEQFF. As DNA, the CDR3 is TGTGCCAGCAGCGCGGGGGACCTGGGCAATGAGCAGTTCTTC.

This chain links TRBV2 with TRBJ2-7; 7 bases agree with TRBD1. This CDR3 has 13 amino acids. Trimming cost V 6 bases and J 4 bases; bases outside gene matches: 6. Germline CDR1 reads SNHLY; CDR2 reads FYNNEI. Written as DNA, the CDR3 is TGTGCCAGCAGCAGCCGGGACAGTTACGAGCAGTACGTC. Its protein is CASSSRDSYEQYV.

The chain combines TRBV6-1 with TRBJ2-2, with 7 bases fitting TRBD1. CDR1 is MNHNS, CDR2 SASEGT, per germline. The CDR3 covers 13 residues. J was trimmed by 6 bases and V by 6 bases; bases with no gene match: 4. CDR3 nucleotides: TGTGCCAGCAGGAAACAGGGGTCCGGGGAGCTGTTTTTT. Translation: CASRKQGSGELFF.

This clonotype was recorded at least ten times. The rearrangement joins TRBV29-1 to TRBJ2-2; D remains unclear. This CDR3 comprises 14 residues. The V gene lost 4 bases and the J gene lost 2 bases, with 11 bases spanning the gap. CDR1 and CDR2 from the germline V gene are SQVTM and ANQGSEA. In nucleotides, the CDR3 is TGCAGCGTTGGGTGGGTTGTCAACACCGGGGAGCTGTTTTTT. This sequence encodes CSVGWVVNTGELFF.

This clonotype was counted only a few times. V usage is TRBV24-1 and J usage is TRBJ1-5; TRBD1 aligns across 9 bases. Germline CDR1 reads KGHDR; CDR2 reads SFDVKD. V gave up 9 bases and J gave up 6 bases; unmatched junction bases: 5. This CDR3 has 13 amino acids. For the CDR3, the DNA is TGTGCCACCTCGGGACAGGGTGCTCAGCCCCAGCATTTT. Protein: CATSGQGAQPQHF.